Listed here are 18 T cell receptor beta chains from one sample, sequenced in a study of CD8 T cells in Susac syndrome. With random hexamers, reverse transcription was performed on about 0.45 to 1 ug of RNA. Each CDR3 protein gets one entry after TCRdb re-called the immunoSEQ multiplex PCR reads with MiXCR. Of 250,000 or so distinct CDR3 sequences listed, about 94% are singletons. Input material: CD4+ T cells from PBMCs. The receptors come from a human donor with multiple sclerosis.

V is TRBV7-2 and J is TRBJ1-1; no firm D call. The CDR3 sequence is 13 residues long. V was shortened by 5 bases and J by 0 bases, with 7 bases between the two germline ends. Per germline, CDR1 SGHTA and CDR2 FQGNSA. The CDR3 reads CASSEHMNTEAFF. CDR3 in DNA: TGTGCCAGCAGCGAGCATATGAACACTGAAGCTTTCTTT.

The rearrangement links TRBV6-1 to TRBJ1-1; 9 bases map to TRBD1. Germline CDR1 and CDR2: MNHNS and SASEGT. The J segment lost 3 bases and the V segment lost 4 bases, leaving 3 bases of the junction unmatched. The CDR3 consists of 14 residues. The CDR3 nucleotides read TGTGCCAGCAGTGCTAGACAGGGGGACACTGAAGCTTTCTTT. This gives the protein CASSARQGDTEAFF.

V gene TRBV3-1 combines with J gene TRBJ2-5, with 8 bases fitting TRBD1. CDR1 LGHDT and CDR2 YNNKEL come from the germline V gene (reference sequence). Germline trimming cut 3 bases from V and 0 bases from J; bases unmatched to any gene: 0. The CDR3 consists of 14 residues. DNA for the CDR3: TGTGCCAGCAGCCAGGACAGGGACCAAGAGACCCAGTACTTC. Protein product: CASSQDRDQETQYF.

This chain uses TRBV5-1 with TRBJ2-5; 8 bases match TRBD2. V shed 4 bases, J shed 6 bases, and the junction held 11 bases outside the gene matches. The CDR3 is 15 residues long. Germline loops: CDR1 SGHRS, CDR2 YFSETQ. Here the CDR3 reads CASSPGSGGRKTQYF. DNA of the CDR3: TGCGCCAGCAGCCCCGGGAGCGGGGGACGGAAGACCCAGTACTTC.

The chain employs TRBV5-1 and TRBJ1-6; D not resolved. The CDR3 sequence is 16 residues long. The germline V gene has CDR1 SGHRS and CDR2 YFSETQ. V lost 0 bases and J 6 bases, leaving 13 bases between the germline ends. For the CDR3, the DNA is TGCGCCAGCAGCTTGGTCGGGGATCTACGTAATTCACCCCTCCACTTT. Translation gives CASSLVGDLRNSPLHF.

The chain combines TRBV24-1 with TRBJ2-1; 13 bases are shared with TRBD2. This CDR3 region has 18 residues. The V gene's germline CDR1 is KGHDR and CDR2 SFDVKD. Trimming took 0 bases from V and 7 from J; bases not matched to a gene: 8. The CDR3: CATSDLRSGLAGLNEQFF. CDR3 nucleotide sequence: TGTGCCACCAGTGATTTGCGCTCGGGACTAGCGGGGTTGAATGAGCAGTTCTTC.

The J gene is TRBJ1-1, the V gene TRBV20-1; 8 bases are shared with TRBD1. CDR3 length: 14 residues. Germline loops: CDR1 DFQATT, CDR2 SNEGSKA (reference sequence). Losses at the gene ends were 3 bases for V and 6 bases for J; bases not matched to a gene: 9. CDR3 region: CSARPPGGRSEAFF. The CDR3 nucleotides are TGCAGTGCTAGGCCCCCAGGGGGCAGGTCTGAAGCTTTCTTT.

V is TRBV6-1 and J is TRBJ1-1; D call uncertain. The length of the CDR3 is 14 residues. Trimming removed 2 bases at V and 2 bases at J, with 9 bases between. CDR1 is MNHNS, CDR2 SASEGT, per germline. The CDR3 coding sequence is TGTGCCAGCAGTGAACCAGGAGGAAACACTGAAGCTTTCTTT. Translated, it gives CASSEPGGNTEAFF.

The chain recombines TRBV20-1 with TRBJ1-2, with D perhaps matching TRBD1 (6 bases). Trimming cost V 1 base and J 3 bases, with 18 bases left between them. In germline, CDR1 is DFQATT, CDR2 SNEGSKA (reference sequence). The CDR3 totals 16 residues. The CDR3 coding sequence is TGCAGTGCTAGAGCCCGTTCCCCAGGGGCCTACTATGGCTACACCTTC. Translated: CSARARSPGAYYGYTF.

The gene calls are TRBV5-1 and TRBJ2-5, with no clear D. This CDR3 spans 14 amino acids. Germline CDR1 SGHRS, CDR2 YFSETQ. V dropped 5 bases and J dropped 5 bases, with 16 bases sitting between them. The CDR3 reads CASSVSTRVETQYF. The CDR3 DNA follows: TGCGCCAGCAGTGTCAGCACTCGGGTGGAGACCCAGTACTTC.

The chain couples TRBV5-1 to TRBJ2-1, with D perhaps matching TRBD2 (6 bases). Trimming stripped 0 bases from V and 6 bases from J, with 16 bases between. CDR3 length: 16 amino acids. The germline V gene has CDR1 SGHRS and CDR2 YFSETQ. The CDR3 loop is CASSLGSVAEGNEQFF. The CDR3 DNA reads TGCGCCAGCAGCTTGGGATCGGTTGCGGAGGGCAATGAGCAGTTCTTC.

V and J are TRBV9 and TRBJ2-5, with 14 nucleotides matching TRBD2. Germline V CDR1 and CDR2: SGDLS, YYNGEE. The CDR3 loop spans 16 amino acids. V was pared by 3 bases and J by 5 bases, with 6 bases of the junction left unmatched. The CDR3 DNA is TGTGCCAGCAGCGCCCCGACTAGCGGGGGGGCTGAGACCCAGTACTTC. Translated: CASSAPTSGGAETQYF. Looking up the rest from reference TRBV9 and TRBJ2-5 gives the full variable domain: DSGVTQTPKHLITATGQRVTLRCSPRSGDLSVYWYQQSLDQGLQFLIQYYNGEERAKGNILERFSAQQFPDLHSELNLSSLELGDSALYFCASSAPTSGGAETQYFGPGTRLLVL.

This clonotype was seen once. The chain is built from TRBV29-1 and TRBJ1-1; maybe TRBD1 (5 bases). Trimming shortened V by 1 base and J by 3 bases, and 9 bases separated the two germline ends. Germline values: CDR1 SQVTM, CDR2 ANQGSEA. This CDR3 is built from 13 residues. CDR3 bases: TGCAGCGTTGAAGCCCGAGGGGACACTGAAGCTTTCTTT. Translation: CSVEARGDTEAFF.

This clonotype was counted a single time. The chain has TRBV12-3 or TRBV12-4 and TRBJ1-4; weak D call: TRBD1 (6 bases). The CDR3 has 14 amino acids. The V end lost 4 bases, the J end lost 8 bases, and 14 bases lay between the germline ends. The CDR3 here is CASSSGTLGEKLFF. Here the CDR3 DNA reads TGTGCCAGCAGTTCCGGGACACTAGGAGAAAAACTGTTTTTT.

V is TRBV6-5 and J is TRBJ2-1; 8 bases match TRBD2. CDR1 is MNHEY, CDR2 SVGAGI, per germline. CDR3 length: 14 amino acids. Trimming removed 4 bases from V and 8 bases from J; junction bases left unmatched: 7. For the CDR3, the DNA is TGTGCCAGCAGTTCAGGACTAGCCCTTCATGAGCAGTTCTTC. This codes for CASSSGLALHEQFF.

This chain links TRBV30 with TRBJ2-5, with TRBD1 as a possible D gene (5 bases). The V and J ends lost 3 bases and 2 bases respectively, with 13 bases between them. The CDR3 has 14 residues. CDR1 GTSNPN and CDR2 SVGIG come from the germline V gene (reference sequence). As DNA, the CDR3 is TGTGCCTGGAGACATAGAGACAGTCAAGAGACCCAGTACTTC. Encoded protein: CAWRHRDSQETQYF.

The CDR3 nucleotides read TGTGCCAGCAGTGACCTCAGGGCGAACACCGGGGAGCTGTTTTTT. Translation: CASSDLRANTGELFF. This rearrangement joins TRBV25-1 to TRBJ2-2; maybe TRBD1 (5 bases). The CDR3 spans 15 residues. The ends were cut back, 3 bases at V and 0 bases at J, with 8 bases in the middle. The germline gives CDR1 MGHDK, CDR2 SYGVNS. The whole variable domain, remainder taken from reference TRBV25-1 and TRBJ2-2, is EADIYQTPRYLVIGTGKKITLECSQTMGHDKMYWYQQDPGMELHLIHYSYGVNSTEKGDLSSESTVSRIRTEHFPLTLESARPSHTSQYLCASSDLRANTGELFFGEGSRLTVL.

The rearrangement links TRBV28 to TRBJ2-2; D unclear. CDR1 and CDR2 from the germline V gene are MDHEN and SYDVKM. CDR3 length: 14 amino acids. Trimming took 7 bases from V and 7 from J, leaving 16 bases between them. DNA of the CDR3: TGTGCCAGCATCCTCAGCGTCGAAGGCGGGGAGCTGTTTTTT. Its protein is CASILSVEGGELFF.